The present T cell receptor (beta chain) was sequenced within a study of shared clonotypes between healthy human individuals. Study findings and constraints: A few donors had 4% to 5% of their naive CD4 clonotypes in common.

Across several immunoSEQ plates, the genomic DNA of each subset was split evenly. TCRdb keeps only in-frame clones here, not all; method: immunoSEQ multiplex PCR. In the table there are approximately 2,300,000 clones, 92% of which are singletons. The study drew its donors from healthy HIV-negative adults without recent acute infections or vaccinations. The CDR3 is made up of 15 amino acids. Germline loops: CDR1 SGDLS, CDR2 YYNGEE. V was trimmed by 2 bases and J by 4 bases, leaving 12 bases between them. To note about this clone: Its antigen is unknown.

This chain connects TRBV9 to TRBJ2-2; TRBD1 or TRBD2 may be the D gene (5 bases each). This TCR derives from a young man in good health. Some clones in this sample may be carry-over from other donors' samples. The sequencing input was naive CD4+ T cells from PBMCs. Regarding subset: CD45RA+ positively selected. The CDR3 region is CASSVVSGTTGELFF. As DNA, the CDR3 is TGTGCCAGCAGCGTTGTCTCGGGGACCACCGGGGAGCTGTTTTTT.